This T cell receptor beta chain was obtained from a study of CD8 T cells in ankylosing spondylitis (dated by TCRdb to 2016 to 2017). Regarding the research as a whole: To find TCR variants linked to disease, the study profiled T cell receptor beta repertoires in ankylosing spondylitis patients and healthy donors. The full study cohort comprised 25 ankylosing spondylitis patients and about 110 healthy donors. Peripheral blood samples were taken, and synovial fluid was additionally collected from ankylosing spondylitis patients. Paper-wide results and their limitations: The disease-linked clones had a CD8+ phenotype and were found at relatively low frequencies in peripheral blood. A TCR beta motif made up of eight or nine highly homologous amino acid variants appeared to be characteristic of blood from ankylosing spondylitis patients. Some of the motif variants had been reported before in the synovial fluid and blood of reactive arthritis patients, a finding that suggests common disease-initiation mechanisms. According to the report, matched synovial fluid samples from ankylosing spondylitis patients were significantly enriched for the disease-linked clones.

Note on this clonotype: Its antigen is still unknown. Qualities for individual bases were not recorded, and no much larger clone is one base off.

V is shortened by 4 bases, J by 5 bases, and the region joining them spans 17 bases. The germline V gene yields SGHDT for CDR1 and YYEEEE for CDR2. The CDR3 measures 15 amino acids from cysteine to phenylalanine. CDR3 DNA only is kept here, 45 bases in frame from base 1. Sequenced on an Illumina HiSeq 2500. TCR beta libraries were prepared by quantitative 5'-RACE with molecular barcodes. Per the source publication's procedure: Disease-linked TCR variants were identified with a new computational method built on a probabilistic model of VDJ rearrangement. TCRdb reanalyzed the raw reads on its own, using fastp at Q25 for trimming and MiXCR for clone calling, and kept in-frame beta chains. CDR3 protein duplicates are merged, each entry listing the most common genes and DNA. The V and J calls follow TCRdb's processing rather than the paper's. Here the sample has around 250,000 distinct CDR3 sequences; over 8.5% occur a single time. The top ten clones comprise around 7% of the sample.

The source material was blood, either unsorted or a sorted T cell fraction (not recorded which). The TCR sequence derives from a male donor with ankylosing spondylitis or in good health (not recorded which). Rearrangement joined TRBV5-6 to TRBJ2-3; a tentative D call is TRBD2 (6 bases match). The CDR3 reads as follows: CASSPGAAAGDTQYF. The DNA sequence is given as TGTGCCAGCAGCCCCGGGGCGGCAGCGGGAGATACGCAGTATTTT.